These 29 T cell receptor beta chains came from one sample sequenced in a study of T cell responses to AZD1222 COVID-19 vaccine (dated by TCRdb to the early 2020s). Explained via the paper, the time point label denotes: about 28 days (+/-7) after the second vaccine dose. Library method: the immunoSEQ multiplex PCR assay. TCRdb obtained this table from immuneACCESS and retained in-frame rearrangements with V and J assigned. These tables miss some clones; where compared with another copy, unresolved V genes account for less than half of the shortfall, and the remainder is unexplained. Present in this sample are more than 90,000 clones, about nine tenths of which were seen just once. In total, the top ten clones hold more than 15% of the sample. Sequences were derived from peripheral blood, sampled 28 days after the second AZD1222 dose. The source is an adult who received the AZD1222 COVID-19 vaccine.

This rearrangement joins TRBV4-1 to TRBJ2-7; D remains ambiguous. From germline, CDR1 is MGHRA and CDR2 YSYEKL. The CDR3 contains 14 residues. Trimming cost V 0 bases and J 3 bases, with 9 bases left between them. In DNA form, the CDR3 reads TGCGCCAGCAGCCAAGATGGGTACCTCTACGAGCAGTACTTC. The encoded protein is CASSQDGYLYEQYF.

CDR3 bases: TGTGCCAGCAGTGGAAGCTCTGGGGCCAACGTCCTGACTTTC. Translating gives CASSGSSGANVLTF. This chain uses TRBV25-1 with TRBJ2-6; D remains unclear. Trimming stripped 4 bases from V and 0 bases from J, with 4 bases between. This CDR3 is 14 amino acids long. Germline CDR1 and CDR2: MGHDK and SYGVNS. Combining the CDR3 with reference TRBV25-1 and TRBJ2-6 gives the whole variable domain EADIYQTPRYLVIGTGKKITLECSQTMGHDKMYWYQQDPGMELHLIHYSYGVNSTEKGDLSSESTVSRIRTEHFPLTLESARPSHTSQYLCASSGSSGANVLTFGAGSRLTVL.

This sequence joins TRBV28 and TRBJ2-7; TRBD2 aligns across 10 bases. The germline CDR1 and CDR2 sequences are MDHEN and SYDVKM. J was trimmed by 4 bases and V by 9 bases; bases with no gene match: 15. This CDR3 is 16 amino acids long. The chain's CDR3 is CASKIGGLAPDYEQYF. The CDR3 nucleotides are TGTGCCAGTAAAATAGGGGGACTAGCGCCAGATTACGAGCAGTACTTC. The whole variable domain, filled in from reference TRBV28 and TRBJ2-7, reads DVKVTQSSRYLVKRTGEKVFLECVQDMDHENMFWYRQDPGLGLRLIYFSYDVKMKEKGDIPEGYSVSREKKERFSLILESASTNQTSMYLCASKIGGLAPDYEQYFGPGTRLTVT.

The chain uses TRBV30 and TRBJ1-2; D may be TRBD1 (6 bases). Germline lookup yields CDR1 GTSNPN and CDR2 SVGIG (reference sequence). Trimming removed 1 base at V and 4 bases at J, with 10 bases between. The CDR3 spans 13 residues. The CDR3 DNA reads as TGTGCCTGGAGTGAGGGGGGTTCCTATGGCTACACCTTC. Protein sequence: CAWSEGGSYGYTF.

This CDR3 reads CASSTRDYDTGELFF. The CDR3 coding sequence is TGTGCCAGCAGCACCCGGGACTACGACACCGGGGAGCTGTTTTTT. V usage is TRBV3-1 (or the pseudogene TRBV3-2) and J usage is TRBJ2-2; 7 bases align to TRBD2. This CDR3 spans 15 amino acids. Germline V gene data show CDR1 as LGHDT and CDR2 as YNNKEL (reference sequence). V shed 5 bases, J shed 3 bases, and the junction held 6 bases outside the gene matches.

This clone was found a few times. The rearrangement links TRBV11-2 to TRBJ2-2; the D gene is possibly TRBD2 (6 bases). With 5 bases removed from V and 0 bases from J, the gap between germline ends came to 16 bases. Germline CDR1 reads SGHAT; CDR2 reads FQNNGV. The CDR3 sequence is 17 residues long. CDR3 DNA sequence: TGTGCCAGCAGCACCGGGACTTGGGATCCGAACACCGGGGAGCTGTTTTTT. Protein: CASSTGTWDPNTGELFF.

This sequence joins TRBV7-8 and TRBJ2-7; TRBD1 aligns across 8 bases. This CDR3 comprises 14 residues. Trimming took 7 bases from V and 4 from J; bases not matched to a gene: 9. Germline lookup yields CDR1 SGHVS and CDR2 FQNEAQ. Here the CDR3 DNA reads TGTGCCAGCACGCAAGCAGGGGGCGCGTACGAGCAGTACTTC. Protein sequence: CASTQAGGAYEQYF.

This chain joins TRBV9 and TRBJ1-3; 7 bases align to TRBD1. The ends lost 2 bases at V and 1 base at J; junction bases unmatched: 3. Germline V gives CDR1 SGDLS, CDR2 YYNGEE. This CDR3 has 15 residues. This CDR3 reads CASSVTGDSGNTIYF. The CDR3 region has the DNA TGTGCCAGCAGCGTCACAGGGGATTCTGGAAACACCATATATTTT.

The chain combines TRBV5-1 with TRBJ2-7; 9 nucleotides line up with TRBD1. CDR1 SGHRS and CDR2 YFSETQ come from the germline V gene. The CDR3 is made up of 14 amino acids. V dropped 5 bases and J dropped 6; count of bases not matched to a gene: 9. CDR3 sequence: CASREGQGTREQYF. The CDR3 nucleotides read TGCGCCAGCAGAGAGGGACAGGGAACCCGCGAGCAGTACTTC.

V and J are TRBV11-3 and TRBJ2-7, with 8 bases aligning to TRBD1. The CDR3 loop spans 15 amino acids. Germline loops: CDR1 SGHNT, CDR2 YENEEA. V lost 1 base, J lost 3 bases, and 5 bases stayed unmatched. CDR3 sequence (DNA): TGTGCCAGCAGCTTAGGGCAGGGGGCCGGCTACGAGCAGTACTTC. Its protein is CASSLGQGAGYEQYF.

V gene TRBV11-2 combines with J gene TRBJ2-3, with 11 bases lining up with TRBD2. V shed 6 bases, J shed 6 bases, and the junction held 11 bases outside the gene matches. The CDR3 runs 16 residues. The germline CDR1 and CDR2 sequences are SGHAT and FQNNGV. The CDR3 region is CASRSGTSGYLDTQYF. Here the CDR3 DNA reads TGTGCCAGCAGGTCCGGGACTAGCGGCTACCTCGATACGCAGTATTTT.

This rearrangement joins TRBV9 to TRBJ1-6; weak D call: TRBD1 (5 bases). V lost 4 bases and J 0 bases, leaving 14 bases between the germline ends. This CDR3 has 17 residues. Per the germline V gene, CDR1 is SGDLS and CDR2 is YYNGEE. CDR3 in DNA: TGTGCCAGCAGCCCCCGCGAGGGGTACTCCTATAATTCACCCCTCCACTTT. It encodes CASSPREGYSYNSPLHF.

The chain uses TRBV28 and TRBJ1-2; a possible D gene is TRBD1 (5 bases). V gave up 5 bases and J gave up 4 bases, with 17 bases separating them. Per germline, CDR1 MDHEN and CDR2 SYDVKM. This CDR3 has 15 amino acids. CDR3 nucleotide sequence: TGTGCCAGCAGTGTAATTACAGGCTTAGGCTATGGCTACACCTTC. Amino acids: CASSVITGLGYGYTF.

The chain recombines TRBV18 with TRBJ2-7; D gene uncertain. V gave up 0 bases and J gave up 1 base, with 7 bases separating them. CDR1 and CDR2 from the germline V gene are KGHSH and LQKENI. CDR3 size: 14 residues. The CDR3 sequence is CASSPPGRSYEQYF. The CDR3 DNA reads as TGTGCCAGCTCACCACCCGGCAGATCCTACGAGCAGTACTTC. Variable domain in full (rest from reference TRBV18 and TRBJ2-7): NAGVMQNPRHLVRRRGQEARLRCSPMKGHSHVYWYRQLPEEGLKFMVYLQKENIIDESGMPKERFSAEFPKEGPSILRIQQVVRGDSAAYFCASSPPGRSYEQYFGPGTRLTVT.

The genes are TRBV28 and TRBJ2-3, with D perhaps TRBD1 or TRBD2 (5 bases each). Trimming took 6 bases from V and 4 from J, leaving 17 bases between them. Germline-derived CDR1 and CDR2 are MDHEN and SYDVKM. This CDR3 has 15 residues. For the CDR3, the DNA is TGTGCCAGCAGCTCCTGGGGGTCCGGGGCAGATACGCAGTATTTT. It specifies CASSSWGSGADTQYF.

The chain joins TRBV29-1 to TRBJ2-1, with 11 bases lining up with TRBD2. CDR3 length equals 14 residues. The germline V gene encodes CDR1 SQVTM and CDR2 ANQGSEA. Unmatched junction bases numbered 2, after V lost 0 bases and J lost 7 bases. CDR3 region: CSVEEGTSGNEQFF. The CDR3 DNA reads as TGCAGCGTTGAAGAGGGGACTAGCGGAAATGAGCAGTTCTTC.

In this sample, this clone turned up once. The rearrangement joins TRBV29-1 to TRBJ1-2; D is unresolved. Deletions cut 0 bases from V and 8 bases from J, with 10 bases between. Germline CDR1 SQVTM, CDR2 ANQGSEA. This CDR3 is 12 amino acids long. DNA for the CDR3: TGCAGCGTTGAAGATCATCAGTCCGGCTACACCTTC. This codes for CSVEDHQSGYTF.

This rearrangement joins TRBV14 to TRBJ2-2, with TRBD1 matching 8 bases. CDR1 SGHDN and CDR2 FVKESK come from the germline V gene. The CDR3 has 17 amino acids. V was pared by 0 bases and J by 7 bases, with 10 bases of the junction left unmatched. The DNA of the CDR3 is TGTGCCAGCAGCCAAGATGTGTTCCAGGGGGCTGACGGGGAGCTGTTTTTT. Its protein is CASSQDVFQGADGELFF.

The V and J genes are TRBV7-3 and TRBJ2-1; the D gene is possibly TRBD2 (5 bases). The CDR3 totals 15 residues. From germline, CDR1 is SGHTA and CDR2 FQGTGA. Trimming cost V 5 bases and J 0 bases, with 11 bases left between them. The CDR3, as DNA: TGTGCCAGCAGCCCCGGACTGAGCTCCTACAATGAGCAGTTCTTC. This sequence encodes CASSPGLSSYNEQFF.

The genes are TRBV5-5 and TRBJ2-1, with TRBD2 matching over 8 bases. Germline CDR1 and CDR2: SGHKS and YYEKEE (reference sequence). The CDR3 extends over 17 amino acids. The V gene end was trimmed by 0 bases and the J gene end by 2 bases; junction bases not matched to a gene: 7. For the CDR3, the DNA is TGTGCCAGCAGCTTGGCCCCGCCGGGAGGGGCCTACAATGAGCAGTTCTTC. Protein sequence: CASSLAPPGGAYNEQFF.

The chain links TRBV6-5 to TRBJ1-2, with 7 bases lining up with TRBD1. This CDR3 has 13 residues. The V segment lost 6 bases and the J segment 7 bases; nucleotides outside the gene matches: 8. Germline V CDR1 and CDR2: MNHEY, SVGAGI. CDR3 protein: CASSRDSLGGYTF. The CDR3 coding sequence is TGTGCCAGCAGCCGGGACAGTCTTGGTGGCTACACCTTC.

The genes are TRBV2 and TRBJ1-5; D perhaps matches TRBD1 (6 bases). Looked up from germline, CDR1 is SNHLY and CDR2 is FYNNEI. The CDR3 is 15 amino acids. Trimming stripped 1 base from V and 0 bases from J, with 7 bases between. Written as DNA, the CDR3 is TGTGCCAGCAGTGAAGTCAGGGGTAGCAATCAGCCCCAGCATTTT. Translating it yields CASSEVRGSNQPQHF.

The J gene is TRBJ2-2, the V gene TRBV18; possible D gene TRBD1, 6 bases. CDR1 and CDR2 from the germline V gene are KGHSH and LQKENI. This CDR3 region has 15 residues. The V and J ends lost 5 bases and 0 bases respectively, with 10 bases between them. The CDR3 nucleotides read TGTGCCAGCTCAACTCGGGACACGAACACCGGGGAGCTGTTTTTT. Its translation is CASSTRDTNTGELFF.

V gene TRBV6-5 combines with J gene TRBJ1-4, with 8 bases matching TRBD1. The CDR3 totals 15 residues. Germline assignment: CDR1 MNHEY and CDR2 SVGAGI. V dropped 3 bases and J dropped 8; count of bases not matched to a gene: 8. The CDR3 sequence is CASSYAGQAGEKLFF. The DNA for the CDR3 is TGTGCCAGCAGTTATGCGGGACAGGCCGGGGAAAAACTGTTTTTT.

The genes are TRBV5-4 and TRBJ2-7; D possibly corresponds to TRBD1 (6 bases). The CDR3 is made up of 13 amino acids. Trimming cost V 2 bases and J 5 bases, with 11 bases left between them. CDR1 and CDR2 from the germline V gene are SGHNT and YYREEE (reference sequence). DNA of the CDR3: TGTGCCAGCAGCTTAACAGGGACCCACGAGCAGTACTTC. It is translated as CASSLTGTHEQYF. The full variable domain, completed using reference TRBV5-4 and TRBJ2-7, is ETGVTQSPTHLIKTRGQQVTLRCSSQSGHNTVSWYQQALGQGPQFIFQYYREEENGRGNFPPRFSGLQFPNYSSELNVNALELDDSALYLCASSLTGTHEQYFGPGTRLTVT.

V gene TRBV3-1 (or the pseudogene TRBV3-2) combines with J gene TRBJ2-3; no definite D call. Germline V gene data show CDR1 as LGHDT and CDR2 as YNNKEL (reference sequence). Trimming removed 1 base from V and 11 bases from J, with 13 bases in between. CDR3 length equals 13 residues. This chain's CDR3 is CASSQARISKQYF. In DNA form, the CDR3 reads TGTGCCAGCAGCCAAGCCCGAATCAGTAAGCAGTATTTT.

The chain carries TRBV28 and TRBJ2-1; TRBD2 aligns across 12 bases. The length of the CDR3 is 14 residues. Germline CDR1 MDHEN, CDR2 SYDVKM. Germline trimming cut 7 bases from V and 9 bases from J; bases unmatched to any gene: 7. CDR3 nucleotide sequence: TGTGCCAGCACCCGACTAGCGGGAGCGGGTGAGCAGTTCTTC. Encoded protein: CASTRLAGAGEQFF.

There are a few counts of this clone. V and J are TRBV2 and TRBJ1-1, with 9 bases fitting TRBD1. Germline V gene lookup returns CDR1 SNHLY and CDR2 FYNNEI. CDR3 size: 15 residues. Losses at the gene ends were 5 bases for V and 2 bases for J; bases not matched to a gene: 6. The CDR3, as DNA: TGTGCCAGCAGTAACCCCACAGGGGGCAACACTGAAGCTTTCTTT. This translates into CASSNPTGGNTEAFF.

The CDR3 nucleotides read TGTGCCTGGGACCCGGCCCCCCGTGGGACAGGAGATAATTCACCCCTCCACTTT. Its protein product is CAWDPAPRGTGDNSPLHF. V usage is TRBV30 and J usage is TRBJ1-6; 8 bases map to TRBD1. CDR1 GTSNPN and CDR2 SVGIG come from the germline V gene (reference sequence). This CDR3 spans 18 amino acids. V lost 5 bases and J lost 5; bases outside the gene matches: 17.